This paragraph reports one T cell receptor beta chain. CDR1 SGHVS and CDR2 FQNEAQ come from the germline V gene. The CDR3 has 12 residues. Trimming removed 3 bases at V and 4 bases at J, with 7 bases between. Profiling relied on immunoSEQ multiplex PCR, and the TCRdb table lists in-frame clones only, not all of them. Of roughly 56,000 clones listed, 65% to 85% are singletons. Individuals having autoimmune disease history or systemic immunosuppression were not enrolled. Blood sampling took place at baseline, cycle 4 day 1, and cycle 7 day 1. This specimen belongs to a study of OX40 agonist ivuxolimab in advanced cancers. Overall study: Partial responses occurred in three patients (one hepatocellular carcinoma, two cutaneous melanoma).

The TCR was taken from an adult with an advanced solid tumor such as melanoma, head and neck, liver or kidney cancer. The sample was CD4+ or CD8+ T cells sorted from blood, taken in a trial of the OX40 agonist ivuxolimab. The rearrangement joins TRBV7-8 to TRBJ2-7, with D possibly being TRBD1 or TRBD2 (5 bases each). This chain's CDR3 is CASSFEGYEQYF. The CDR3 coding sequence is TGTGCCAGCAGCTTCGAGGGGTACGAGCAGTACTTC.